The sequence of this T cell receptor beta chain was determined in a study of T cells in Graves' hyperthyroidism and ophthalmopathy. Study-wide points: Progression to ophthalmopathy was predicted a median of about 6.6 months early.

Ten or more counts support this clonotype. Its specificity is unknown. TCR beta CDR3 region amplification was performed from RNA transcripts. Researchers ran a first-round RT-PCR on the TCR CDR3 using the HTBI primer set. MiXCR, run by TCRdb on the multiplex PCR reads, gives a single entry per CDR3 protein. This sample has around 400,000 distinct CDR3 sequences, with about 25% found just once. Germline CDR1 and CDR2: SQVTM and ANQGSEA. The CDR3 has 14 amino acids. Trimming took 0 bases from V and 5 from J; bases not matched to a gene: 3. This sequence joins TRBV29-1 and TRBJ2-7; 11 nucleotides align to TRBD1. The sequenced sample consisted of blood. The TCR comes from a man between 45 and 60 years old with Graves' hyperthyroidism. CDR3 coding DNA: TGCAGCGTTGAAGACTGGACAGGGGGCGACGAGCAGTACTTC. It encodes CSVEDWTGGDEQYF.